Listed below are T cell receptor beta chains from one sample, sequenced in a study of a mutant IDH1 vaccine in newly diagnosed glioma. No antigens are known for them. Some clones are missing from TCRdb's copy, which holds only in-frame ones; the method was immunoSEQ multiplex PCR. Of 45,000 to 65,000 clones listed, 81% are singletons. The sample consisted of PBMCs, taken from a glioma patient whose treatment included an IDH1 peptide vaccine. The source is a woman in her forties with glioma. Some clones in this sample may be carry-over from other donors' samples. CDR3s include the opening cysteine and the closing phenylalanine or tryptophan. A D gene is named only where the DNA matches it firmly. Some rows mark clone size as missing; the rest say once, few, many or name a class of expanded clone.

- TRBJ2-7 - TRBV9 CASSVGDNSYEQYF TGTGCCAGCAGCGTAGGGGACAACTCCTACGAGCAGTACTTC
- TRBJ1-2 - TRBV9 CASSDRDTVYGYTF TGTGCCAGCAGCGACCGGGACACGGTTTATGGCTACACCTTC
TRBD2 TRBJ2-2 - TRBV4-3 CASSQEASGGQNTGELFF TGCGCCAGCAGCCAAGAGGCTAGCGGGGGCCAAAACACCGGGGAGCTGTTTTTT
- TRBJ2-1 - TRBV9 CASSVASGGLYNEQFF TGTGCCAGCAGCGTAGCTTCCGGGGGGCTCTACAATGAGCAGTTCTTC
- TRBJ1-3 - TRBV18 CASSPSPIIRLGNTIYF TGTGCCAGCTCACCTAGCCCCATCATCAGGCTTGGAAACACCATATATTTT
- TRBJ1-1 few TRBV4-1 CASSQGAVKSTEAFF TGCGCCAGCAGCCAAGGGGCAGTTAAAAGCACTGAAGCTTTCTTT
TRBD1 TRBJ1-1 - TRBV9 CASSGTGLGKGTEAFF TGTGCCAGCAGCGGGACAGGGCTGGGAAAAGGAACTGAAGCTTTCTTT
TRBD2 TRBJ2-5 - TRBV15 CATSPNGGSGETQYF TGTGCCACCAGTCCGAACGGGGGGAGCGGGGAGACCCAGTACTTC
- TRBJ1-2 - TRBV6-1 CASSELAGYGYTF TGTGCCAGCAGTGAATTGGCAGGGTATGGCTACACCTTC
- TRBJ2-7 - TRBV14 CASSTIGGPAEQYF TGTGCCAGCAGCACTATCGGGGGGCCTGCCGAGCAGTACTTC
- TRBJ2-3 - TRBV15 CATSSYDLDRNTDTQYF TGTGCCACCAGCAGCTACGACCTGGACCGAAACACAGATACGCAGTATTTT
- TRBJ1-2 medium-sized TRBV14 CASSDTGYGYTF TGTGCCAGCAGCGACACAGGGTACGGCTACACCTTC
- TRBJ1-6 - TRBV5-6 CASSFYPGMDSPLHF TGTGCCAGCAGCTTCTACCCGGGGATGGATTCACCCCTCCACTTT
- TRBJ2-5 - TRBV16 CASSQWVPGQSKQETQYF TGTGCCAGCAGCCAATGGGTGCCTGGACAGAGCAAACAAGAGACCCAGTACTTC
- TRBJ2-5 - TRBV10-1 CASSESRKRTVKWETQYF TGCGCCAGCAGTGAGTCGAGGAAGAGGACTGTAAAATGGGAGACCCAGTACTTC
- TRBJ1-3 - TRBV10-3 CAISESRGSGNTIYF TGTGCCATCAGTGAGTCTAGGGGCTCTGGAAACACCATATATTTT
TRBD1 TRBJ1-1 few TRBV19 CASSAGQGMNTEAFF TGTGCCAGTAGTGCGGGACAGGGTATGAACACTGAAGCTTTCTTT
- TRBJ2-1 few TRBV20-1 CSSEREQFF TGCAGCTCGGAACGAGAGCAGTTCTTC
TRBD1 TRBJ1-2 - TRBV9 CASSTTGAQVGYTF TGTGCCAGCAGCACAACAGGGGCCCAAGTTGGCTACACCTTC
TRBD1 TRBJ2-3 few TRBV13 CASSFSGGGEDTQYF TGTGCCAGCAGCTTTTCAGGGGGCGGGGAGGATACGCAGTATTTT
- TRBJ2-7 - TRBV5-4 CASSSGGEQYF TGTGCCAGCAGCTCAGGGGGGGAGCAGTACTTC
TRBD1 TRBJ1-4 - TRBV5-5 CASSLVQGQGVTTNEKLFF TGTGCCAGCAGCTTGGTCCAGGGACAGGGGGTAACAACTAATGAAAAACTGTTTTTT
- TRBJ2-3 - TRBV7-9 CASSLVIGRDTQYF TGTGCCAGCAGCTTAGTGATTGGCAGGGATACGCAGTATTTT
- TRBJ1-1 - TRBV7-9 CASIEGRGVKAFF TGTGCCAGCATAGAAGGGCGAGGGGTGAAAGCTTTCTTT
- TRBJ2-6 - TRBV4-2 CASSILRLQSRANVLTF TGTGCCAGCAGCATATTGAGGTTACAAAGTCGGGCCAACGTCCTGACTTTC
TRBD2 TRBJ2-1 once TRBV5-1 CASSLVSSGLGNEQFF TGCGCCAGCAGCTTGGTATCTAGCGGCCTCGGCAATGAGCAGTTCTTC
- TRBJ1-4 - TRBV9 CASSVGVQPNEKLFF TGTGCCAGCAGCGTAGGGGTTCAGCCTAATGAAAAACTGTTTTTT
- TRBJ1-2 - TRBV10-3 CAISPSTAPNYGYTF TGTGCCATCAGCCCTTCGACAGCCCCTAACTATGGCTACACCTTC
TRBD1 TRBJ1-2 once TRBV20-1 CSAGTGGGYTF TGCAGTGCTGGGACAGGGGGTGGCTACACCTTC
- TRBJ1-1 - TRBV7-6 CASSLGGQSEAFF TGTGCCAGCAGCTTAGGTGGCCAGTCTGAAGCTTTCTTT
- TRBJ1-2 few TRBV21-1 CASATGGDGYTF TGTGCCAGCGCCACCGGGGGAGATGGCTACACCTTC
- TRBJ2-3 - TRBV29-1 CSVEVADTDTQYF TGCAGCGTTGAAGTGGCGGACACAGATACGCAGTATTTT
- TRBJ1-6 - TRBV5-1 CASSLVMAENSPLHF TGCGCCAGCAGCTTGGTGATGGCTGAGAATTCACCCCTCCACTTT
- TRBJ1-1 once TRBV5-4 CASAGGPSTEAFF TGTGCCAGCGCCGGGGGGCCGAGCACTGAAGCTTTCTTT
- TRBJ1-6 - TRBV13 CASSSRTAYNSPLHF TGTGCCAGCAGCTCCAGGACAGCCTATAATTCACCCCTCCACTTT
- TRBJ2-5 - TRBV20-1 CSARGETQYF TGCAGTGCTAGGGGCGAGACCCAGTACTTC
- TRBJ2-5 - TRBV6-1 CASIYRDGQETQYF TGTGCCAGCATTTACCGGGACGGTCAAGAGACCCAGTACTTC
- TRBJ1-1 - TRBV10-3 CAISDSGGGAEAFF TGTGCCATCAGTGATTCAGGTGGGGGGGCTGAAGCTTTCTTT
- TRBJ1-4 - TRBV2 CASSELIGSNEKLFF TGTGCCAGCAGTGAACTAATCGGCTCTAATGAAAAACTGTTTTTT
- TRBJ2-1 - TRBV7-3 CASSLLGVSYNEQFF TGTGCCAGCAGCCTCCTCGGGGTATCCTACAATGAGCAGTTCTTC
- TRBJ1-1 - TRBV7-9 CASNLGALGAFF TGTGCCAGCAACTTGGGGGCCCTCGGGGCTTTCTTT
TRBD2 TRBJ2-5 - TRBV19 CASSGLTSGEEETQYF TGTGCCAGTAGTGGCTTAACTAGCGGCGAGGAAGAGACCCAGTACTTC
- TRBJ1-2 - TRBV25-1 CASSAYGDAGAYGYTF TGTGCCAGCAGTGCCTATGGGGACGCTGGGGCCTATGGCTACACCTTC
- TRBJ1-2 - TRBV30 CAWSPTVTYGYTF TGTGCCTGGAGCCCGACAGTAACTTATGGCTACACCTTC
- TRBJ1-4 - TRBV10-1 CASSEPGWITNEKLFF TGCGCCAGCAGTGAGCCAGGGTGGATAACTAATGAAAAACTGTTTTTT
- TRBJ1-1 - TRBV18 CASSPEGLSTEAFF TGTGCCAGCTCACCAGAGGGCCTATCCACTGAAGCTTTCTTT